This TCR beta chain comes out of a study of cytomegalovirus exposure and HLA in healthy donors. Per germline, CDR1 LNHDA and CDR2 SQIVND (reference sequence). The CDR3 spans 15 residues. The V and J ends lost 3 bases and 6 bases, in that order; junction bases with no gene match: 9. This clone was counted a few times. With 60 Vbeta and 13 Jbeta primers, the PCR was carried out. Measured with immunoSEQ multiplex PCR; TCRdb has only the in-frame clones, and not every one. This sample has approximately 150,000 clones; 65% to 85% occur once, and the top ten carry roughly 4.3%. This sequence was found in a woman between 40 and 50 years old in good health and CMV-seropositive. Specimen: PBMCs. The gene calls are TRBV19 and TRBJ2-3; 7 bases line up with TRBD1. Written as DNA, the CDR3 is TGTGCCAGTAGTATCGTAGACAGGGCCTGGGATACGCAGTATTTT. It is translated as CASSIVDRAWDTQYF.